This T cell receptor (beta chain) is drawn from a study of regulatory T cells in long-lasting Graves disease. This clonotype was seen repeatedly, ten times or more. Its specificity is unknown. The study's findings and limits: Accuracy could have been hurt by small sample size. Persistent Graves' patients showed reduced TCR diversity versus newly diagnosed patients.

The germline V gene has CDR1 SGHKS and CDR2 YYEKEE (reference sequence). Losses at the gene ends were 2 bases for V and 3 bases for J; bases not matched to a gene: 1. The CDR3 runs 14 residues. Time point noted: newly diagnosed GD, antithyroid drugs for less than 3 months. PBMC RNA served as the TCR library source. TCR beta libraries were built with iRepertoire HTBI primers and Arm-PCR of CDR3 regions. TCRdb processed the multiplex PCR reads anew with MiXCR; each CDR3 protein has one entry. The data show 400,000 to 500,000 distinct CDR3 sequences, 12% to 15% seen once. These data are also associated with another study on T cells in Graves' hyperthyroidism and ophthalmopathy.

Source: peripheral blood mononuclear cells (PBMCs), taken at new diagnosis, from a patient treated with antithyroid drugs. This sequence originates from a woman aged 45-65 years with Graves disease. The chain has TRBV5-5 and TRBJ2-7; 11 nucleotides agree with TRBD1. The chain's CDR3 is CASSLGTGGYEQYF. DNA for the CDR3: TGTGCCAGCAGCTTAGGGACAGGGGGCTACGAGCAGTACTTC.